A single sample gave rise to the 28 T cell receptor beta chains below, sequenced in a study of cytomegalovirus exposure and HLA in healthy donors (TCRdb year 2017). The method was the immunoSEQ multiplex PCR assay. A mixture of 60 forward primers for TCR Vbeta segments and 13 reverse primers for TCR Jbeta segments was used in the multiplex PCR. TCRdb took this table from immuneACCESS and kept in-frame rearrangements with V and J called. Such tables lack part of the clones; where checked against another copy, unresolved V genes explain under half of the gap, and the rest is unexplained. The table kept for this sample lists around 70,000 clones. About 0.83% of the sample is in the top ten clones. The sample comprised PBMCs. Receptors were obtained from a boy between 10 and 17 years old in good health and CMV-seronegative.

The chain combines TRBV5-1 with TRBJ1-1; 11 bases match TRBD1. The CDR3 is made up of 15 amino acids. CDR1 SGHRS and CDR2 YFSETQ come from the germline V gene. V gave up 4 bases and J gave up 5 bases; unmatched junction bases: 7. CDR3 in DNA: TGCGCCAGCAGCGGGACAGGGGGTGCGGGGACTGAAGCTTTCTTT. Translation: CASSGTGGAGTEAFF.

The CDR3 reads CASSSKTDFGYTF. CDR3 sequence (DNA): TGCGCCAGCAGCTCCAAAACGGACTTTGGCTACACCTTC. The rearrangement uses TRBV5-1 and TRBJ1-2; D not certain. This CDR3 is built from 13 residues. In germline, CDR1 is SGHRS, CDR2 YFSETQ. V dropped 3 bases and J dropped 7 bases, with 13 bases sitting between them.

The chain has TRBV5-1 and TRBJ1-1; no clear D gene. The V gene lost 4 bases and the J gene lost 2 bases, with 15 bases spanning the gap. The germline V gene encodes CDR1 SGHRS and CDR2 YFSETQ. The CDR3 sequence is 15 residues long. CDR3 amino acids: CASSIEAPPNTEAFF. The CDR3 DNA is TGCGCCAGCAGCATAGAGGCGCCCCCTAACACTGAAGCTTTCTTT.

The gene calls are TRBV4-1 and TRBJ1-3; perhaps TRBD1 as D (5 bases). V was trimmed by 3 bases and J by 0 bases, leaving 18 bases between them. This CDR3 is built from 18 residues. Germline assignment: CDR1 MGHRA and CDR2 YSYEKL. CDR3 nucleotides: TGCGCCAGCAGCCACCGGACGGGACTAATTAGCTCTGGAAACACCATATATTTT. This codes for CASSHRTGLISSGNTIYF.

The chain recombines TRBV5-6 with TRBJ1-2; D may be TRBD1 (6 bases). V was shortened by 2 bases and J by 6 bases, with 14 bases between the two germline ends. Germline CDR1 SGHDT, CDR2 YYEEEE. CDR3 length: 14 amino acids. The CDR3 DNA follows: TGTGCCAGCAGCTTTTCTCCAGGGGAAAATGGCTACACCTTC. The encoded protein is CASSFSPGENGYTF.

The chain recombines TRBV11-2 with TRBJ1-1; 7 nucleotides align to TRBD1. With V trimmed by 2 bases and J by 5 bases, 8 bases remained unmatched. Germline V gives CDR1 SGHAT, CDR2 FQNNGV. The CDR3 is made up of 15 amino acids. The CDR3 loop is CASSLRQGVYTEAFF. CDR3 bases: TGTGCCAGCAGCTTACGGCAGGGGGTATATACTGAAGCTTTCTTT.

CDR3 nucleotides: TGTGCCAGCAGCGTATGGGCAGGGGATTTCACTGAAGCTTTCTTT. It yields the protein CASSVWAGDFTEAFF. The rearrangement uses TRBV9 and TRBJ1-1; D might be TRBD1 (6 bases). The CDR3 totals 15 residues. Germline V gives CDR1 SGDLS, CDR2 YYNGEE. The ends were cut back, 1 base at V and 4 bases at J, with 14 bases in the middle.

The chain couples TRBV5-1 to TRBJ1-5; D is possibly TRBD1 (6 bases). Trimming cost V 1 base and J 5 bases, with 10 bases left between them. CDR3 length equals 14 residues. Germline V gene sequence: CDR1 SGHRS, CDR2 YFSETQ. CDR3 residues: CASSLTAGDQPQHF. The CDR3 bases are TGCGCCAGCAGCTTGACCGCAGGGGATCAGCCCCAGCATTTT.

V and J are TRBV7-9 and TRBJ2-4; D unresolved. Trimming took 4 bases from V and 5 from J, leaving 15 bases between them. The CDR3 is made up of 15 amino acids. CDR1 is SEHNR and CDR2 is FQNEAQ in the germline V gene (reference sequence). CDR3 loop: CASSSTRRTENIQYF. Here the CDR3 DNA reads TGTGCCAGCAGCTCTACAAGGAGAACCGAAAACATTCAGTACTTC. The full variable domain, completed using reference TRBV7-9 and TRBJ2-4, is DTGVSQNPRHKITKRGQNVTFRCDPISEHNRLYWYRQTLGQGPEFLTYFQNEAQLEKSRLLSDRFSAERPKGSFSTLEIQRTEQGDSAMYLCASSSTRRTENIQYFGAGTRLSVL.

This clone is classed as medium-sized (0.01 to 0.1%) by frequency. The V call is TRBV7-6, the J call TRBJ2-1, with 8 bases lining up with TRBD2. The trim removed 4 bases at V and 5 bases at J, leaving 4 bases unmatched. This CDR3 region has 14 residues. CDR1 is SGHVS and CDR2 is FNYEAQ in the germline V gene. The CDR3: CASSSGLGNNEQFF. The CDR3 nucleotides read TGTGCCAGCAGCTCGGGACTAGGTAACAATGAGCAGTTCTTC. Supplemented by reference TRBV7-6 and TRBJ2-1, the full variable domain reads GAGVSQSPRYKVTKRGQDVALRCDPISGHVSLYWYRQALGQGPEFLTYFNYEAQQDKSGLPNDRFSAERPEGSISTLTIQRTEQRDSAMYRCASSSGLGNNEQFFGPGTRLTVL.

To note about this clone: Other DNA sequences of this sample code for an identical CDR3. The gene calls are TRBV30 and TRBJ2-5; 7 bases line up with TRBD2. Germline trimming cut 3 bases from V and 4 bases from J; bases unmatched to any gene: 14. The CDR3 sequence is 16 residues long. CDR1 is GTSNPN and CDR2 is SVGIG in the germline V gene (reference sequence). CDR3 loop: CAWSARLGGSGETQYF. The CDR3, as DNA: TGTGCCTGGAGCGCCCGCCTGGGAGGGAGTGGAGAGACCCAGTACTTC.

This sequence joins TRBV4-1 and TRBJ2-3; 11 bases match TRBD2. J gave up 1 base and V 4 bases, and 7 bases lay outside the gene matches. CDR3 length: 17 amino acids. Germline CDR1 MGHRA, CDR2 YSYEKL. CDR3 amino acids: CASSLRTSGRRTDTQYF. In DNA, the CDR3 is TGCGCCAGCAGCCTACGGACTAGCGGGCGACGCACAGATACGCAGTATTTT.

This sequence joins TRBV6-1 and TRBJ2-1, with 8 nucleotides matching TRBD2. Germline V gives CDR1 MNHNS, CDR2 SASEGT. The CDR3 is 15 amino acids. V lost 8 bases and J lost 4; bases outside the gene matches: 10. In DNA form, the CDR3 reads TGTGCCAGCCGTTCCAGCGGGAGCGGGTACAATGAGCAGTTCTTC. This gives the protein CASRSSGSGYNEQFF.

The chain employs TRBV4-1 and TRBJ1-6, with TRBD1 matching over 7 bases. The CDR3 spans 20 residues. CDR1 and CDR2 from the germline V gene are MGHRA and YSYEKL. V shed 4 bases, J shed 8 bases, and the junction held 23 bases outside the gene matches. The CDR3, as DNA: TGCGCCAGCAGCCTTCAGCTCCCCAATGCCGGGACAGTAATCCATTCACCCCTCCACTTT. The encoded protein is CASSLQLPNAGTVIHSPLHF.

The CDR3: CACRRAGQAYEQYF. The DNA of the CDR3 is TGTGCCTGTAGAAGAGCGGGACAGGCCTACGAGCAGTACTTC. The chain joins TRBV30 to TRBJ2-7; a possible D gene is TRBD1 (8 bases). This CDR3 contains 14 residues. V dropped 6 bases and J dropped 2 bases, with 17 bases sitting between them. The germline CDR1 and CDR2 sequences are GTSNPN and SVGIG (reference sequence).

V and J are TRBV30 and TRBJ2-7; 9 bases map to TRBD1. Trimming took 8 bases from V and 2 from J; bases not matched to a gene: 13. The CDR3 extends over 15 amino acids. Germline-derived CDR1 and CDR2 are GTSNPN and SVGIG (reference sequence). CDR3 nucleotide sequence: TGTGCCGGGGGGAGAACAGGGGGCCGGGCCTACGAGCAGTACTTC. Translating gives CAGGRTGGRAYEQYF.

CDR3 sequence (DNA): TGTGCCAGCAGCCAAGATGAGTCCAGGGACGAGCAGTACTTC. It specifies CASSQDESRDEQYF. The V gene is TRBV4-2, the J gene TRBJ2-7, with D perhaps TRBD1 (5 bases). This CDR3 spans 14 amino acids. CDR1 LGHNA and CDR2 YNFKEQ come from the germline V gene. V was trimmed by 0 bases and J by 5 bases, leaving 11 bases between them.

The chain carries TRBV29-1 and TRBJ2-2; a weak D match, TRBD2 (6 bases). Germline values: CDR1 SQVTM, CDR2 ANQGSEA. The V end was cut by 8 bases, the J end by 0 bases, with 10 bases between. The CDR3 runs to 13 residues. The CDR3 loop is CSILAANTGELFF. DNA of the CDR3: TGCAGCATACTAGCAGCGAACACCGGGGAGCTGTTTTTT.

The V call is TRBV10-2, the J call TRBJ1-2; 8 nucleotides agree with TRBD1. This CDR3 contains 15 residues. V gave up 7 bases and J gave up 6 bases; unmatched junction bases: 13. The germline gives CDR1 WSHSY, CDR2 SAAADI. CDR3 nucleotides: TGCGCCAGCACCAATTATGGACAGGGAGGCCATGGCTACACCTTC. Its protein is CASTNYGQGGHGYTF.

J is TRBJ1-1 and V is TRBV16; 12 nucleotides align to TRBD1. From germline, CDR1 is KGHSY and CDR2 FQNENV. Trimming removed 4 bases from V and 4 bases from J; junction bases left unmatched: 4. The CDR3 has 15 residues. The CDR3 sequence: CASSRTGQGATEAFF. For the CDR3, the DNA is TGTGCCAGCAGCCGGACGGGACAGGGGGCCACTGAAGCTTTCTTT.

This sequence joins TRBV6-1 and TRBJ2-5; 7 nucleotides align to TRBD1. Germline CDR1 MNHNS, CDR2 SASEGT. CDR3 length: 14 residues. V was clipped by 2 bases and J by 4 bases; unmatched bases: 4. CDR3 region: CASSELQGRETQYF. Written as DNA, the CDR3 is TGTGCCAGCAGTGAATTACAGGGGCGAGAGACCCAGTACTTC.

The chain joins TRBV2 to TRBJ1-6; the D gene is possibly TRBD1 (5 bases). CDR1 and CDR2 (germline): SNHLY, FYNNEI. V lost 6 bases, J lost 5 bases, and 11 bases lay in between. The CDR3 sequence is 14 residues long. The CDR3 sequence: CASRRTGDNSPLHF. The CDR3, as DNA: TGTGCCAGCAGAAGGACGGGGGATAATTCACCCCTCCACTTT. Variable domain in full (rest from reference TRBV2 and TRBJ1-6): EPEVTQTPSHQVTQMGQEVILRCVPISNHLYFYWYRQILGQKVEFLVSFYNNEISEKSEIFDDQFSVERPDGSNFTLKIRSTKLEDSAMYFCASRRTGDNSPLHFGNGTRLTVT.

V and J are TRBV30 and TRBJ1-3; D perhaps matches TRBD1 (6 bases). CDR3 length: 13 residues. Looked up from germline, CDR1 is GTSNPN and CDR2 is SVGIG (reference sequence). Trimming cost V 5 bases and J 3 bases, with 11 bases left between them. DNA for the CDR3: TGTGCCTGGGCCCTACAGGGTGGAAACACCATATATTTT. It yields the protein CAWALQGGNTIYF.

This chain connects TRBV30 to TRBJ1-2; 7 nucleotides agree with TRBD1. V trimming: 2 bases; J trimming: 7 bases; junction bases outside the gene matches: 4. The CDR3 is made up of 12 amino acids. CDR1 GTSNPN and CDR2 SVGIG come from the germline V gene (reference sequence). The CDR3 reads CAWSPGQSGYTF. As DNA, the CDR3 is TGTGCCTGGAGTCCGGGACAGTCTGGCTACACCTTC.

The chain carries TRBV27 and TRBJ1-2, with D possibly being TRBD1 (6 bases). Germline loops: CDR1 MNHEY, CDR2 SMNVEV (reference sequence). V was clipped by 1 base and J by 8 bases, with 11 bases between them. The CDR3 runs to 13 residues. The CDR3 bases are TGTGCCAGCAGTTTATTGACAGGACGCGGCTACACCTTC. It encodes CASSLLTGRGYTF.

The chain employs TRBV4-1 and TRBJ2-7; TRBD1 matches at 8 bases. The V segment lost 10 bases and the J segment 3 bases; nucleotides outside the gene matches: 8. CDR3 length: 13 residues. The V gene's germline CDR1 is MGHRA and CDR2 YSYEKL. The CDR3 DNA reads as TGCGCCACCTCGGACAGGGAAGGCTACGAGCAGTACTTC. It yields the protein CATSDREGYEQYF.

The chain joins TRBV29-1 to TRBJ1-1; D is undetermined. Between the trimmed V and J ends, which lost 6 bases and 4 bases, there was a span of 6 bases. This CDR3 spans 10 amino acids. The germline CDR1 and CDR2 sequences are SQVTM and ANQGSEA. The CDR3 region is CSVYGTEAFF. CDR3 DNA: TGCAGCGTCTACGGCACTGAAGCTTTCTTT.

Comment on this clone: Different DNA sequences within this sample yield the same CDR3. This sequence joins TRBV2 and TRBJ2-7; D gene ambiguous. The CDR3 loop spans 14 amino acids. Trimming removed 0 bases at V and 0 bases at J, with 6 bases between. Germline V lookup: CDR1 SNHLY, CDR2 FYNNEI. The CDR3 region has the DNA TGTGCCAGCAGTGAAGCCATCAACTCCTACGAGCAGTACTTC. Protein sequence: CASSEAINSYEQYF.